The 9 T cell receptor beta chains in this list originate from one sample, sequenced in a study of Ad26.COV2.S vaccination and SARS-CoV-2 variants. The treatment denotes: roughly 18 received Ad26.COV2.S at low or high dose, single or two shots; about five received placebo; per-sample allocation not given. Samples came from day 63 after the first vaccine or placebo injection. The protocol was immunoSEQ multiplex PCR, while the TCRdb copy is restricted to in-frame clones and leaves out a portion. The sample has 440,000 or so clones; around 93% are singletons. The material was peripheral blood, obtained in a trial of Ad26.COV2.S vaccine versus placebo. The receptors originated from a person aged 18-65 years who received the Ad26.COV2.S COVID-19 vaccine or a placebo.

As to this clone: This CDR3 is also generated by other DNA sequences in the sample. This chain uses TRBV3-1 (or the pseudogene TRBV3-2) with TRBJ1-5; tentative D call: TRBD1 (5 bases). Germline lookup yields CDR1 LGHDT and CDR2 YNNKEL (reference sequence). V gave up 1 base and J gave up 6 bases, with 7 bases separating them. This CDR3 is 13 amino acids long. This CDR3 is CASSQGGGQPQHF. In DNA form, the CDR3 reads TGTGCCAGCAGCCAAGGGGGGGGTCAGCCCCAGCATTTT.

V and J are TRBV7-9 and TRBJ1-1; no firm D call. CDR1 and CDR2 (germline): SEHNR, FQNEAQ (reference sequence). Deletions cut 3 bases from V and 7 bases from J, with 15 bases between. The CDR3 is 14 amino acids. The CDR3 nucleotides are TGTGCCAGCAGCTTGTATAGGGTAGAGGATGAAGCTTTCTTT. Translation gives CASSLYRVEDEAFF.

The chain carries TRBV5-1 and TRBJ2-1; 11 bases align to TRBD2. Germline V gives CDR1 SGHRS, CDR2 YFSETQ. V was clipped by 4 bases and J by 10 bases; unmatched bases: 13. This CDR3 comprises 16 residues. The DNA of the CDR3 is TGCGCCAGCAGCACACGACTAGCGGGGCCCCGGGAGGAGCAGTTCTTC. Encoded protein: CASSTRLAGPREEQFF.

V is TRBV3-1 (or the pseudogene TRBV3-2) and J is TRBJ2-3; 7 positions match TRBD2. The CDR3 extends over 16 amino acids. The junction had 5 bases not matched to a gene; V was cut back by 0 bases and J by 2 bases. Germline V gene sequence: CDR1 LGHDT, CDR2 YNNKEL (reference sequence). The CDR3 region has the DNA TGTGCCAGCAGCCAAGATTGGGGGGGGGTCACAGATACGCAGTATTTT. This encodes CASSQDWGGVTDTQYF.

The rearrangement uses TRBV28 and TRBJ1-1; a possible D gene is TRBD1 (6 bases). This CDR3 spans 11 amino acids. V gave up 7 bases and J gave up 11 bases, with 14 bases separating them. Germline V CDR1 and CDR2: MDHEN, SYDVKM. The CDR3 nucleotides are TGTGCCAGCACGGGGGCCTTGTGGGCTTTCTTT. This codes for CASTGALWAFF.

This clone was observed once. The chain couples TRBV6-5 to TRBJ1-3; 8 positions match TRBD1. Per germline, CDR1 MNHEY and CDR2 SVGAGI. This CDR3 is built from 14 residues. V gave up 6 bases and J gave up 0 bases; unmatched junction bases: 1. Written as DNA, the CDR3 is TGTGCCAGCAGGCAGGGGGCCTCTGGAAACACCATATATTTT. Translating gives CASRQGASGNTIYF.

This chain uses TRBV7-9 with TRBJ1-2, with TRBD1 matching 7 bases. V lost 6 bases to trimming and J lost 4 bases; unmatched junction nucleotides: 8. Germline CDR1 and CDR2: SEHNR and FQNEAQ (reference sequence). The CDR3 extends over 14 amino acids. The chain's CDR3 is CASSRDRDSYGYTF. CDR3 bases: TGTGCCAGCAGTAGGGACAGAGATTCCTATGGCTACACCTTC.

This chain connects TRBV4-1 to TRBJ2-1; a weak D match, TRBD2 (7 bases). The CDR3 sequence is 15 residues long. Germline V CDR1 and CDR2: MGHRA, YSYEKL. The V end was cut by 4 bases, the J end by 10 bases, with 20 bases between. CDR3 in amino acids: CASSPGGPSKEEQFF. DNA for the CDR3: TGCGCCAGCAGCCCGGGGGGCCCAAGCAAGGAAGAGCAGTTCTTC.

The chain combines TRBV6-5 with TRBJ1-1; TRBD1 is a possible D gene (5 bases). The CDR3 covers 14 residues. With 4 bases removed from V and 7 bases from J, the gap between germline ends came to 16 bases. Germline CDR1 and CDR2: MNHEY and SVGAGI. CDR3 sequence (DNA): TGTGCCAGCAGTTTAATTACGCGGGGGGATGAAGCTTTCTTT. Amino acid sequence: CASSLITRGDEAFF.